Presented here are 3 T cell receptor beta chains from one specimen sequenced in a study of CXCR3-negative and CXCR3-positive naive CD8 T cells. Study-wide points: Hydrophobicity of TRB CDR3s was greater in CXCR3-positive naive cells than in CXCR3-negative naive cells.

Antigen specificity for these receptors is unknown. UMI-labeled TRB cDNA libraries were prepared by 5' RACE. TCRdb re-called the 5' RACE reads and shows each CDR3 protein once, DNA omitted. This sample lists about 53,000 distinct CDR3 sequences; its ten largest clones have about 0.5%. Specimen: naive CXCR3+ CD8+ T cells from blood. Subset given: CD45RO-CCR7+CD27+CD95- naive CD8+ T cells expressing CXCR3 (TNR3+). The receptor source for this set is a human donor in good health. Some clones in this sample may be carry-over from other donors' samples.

The CDR3 is CASSFPGAYNEQFF. The chain recombines TRBV12-3 or TRBV12-4 with TRBJ2-1; the TCRdb D gene call, TRBD1, has no DNA to confirm it. This CDR3 is built from 14 residues.

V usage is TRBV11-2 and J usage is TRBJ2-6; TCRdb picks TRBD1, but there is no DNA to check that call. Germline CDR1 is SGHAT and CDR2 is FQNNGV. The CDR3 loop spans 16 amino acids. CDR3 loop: CASSLWGAGGANVLTF.

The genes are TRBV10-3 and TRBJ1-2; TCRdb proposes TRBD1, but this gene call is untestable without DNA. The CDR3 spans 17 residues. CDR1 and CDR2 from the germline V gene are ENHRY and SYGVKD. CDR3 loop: CAISERGDSDTRGGYTF.